This T cell receptor (beta chain) was recorded in a study of blood T cell repertoires in COVID-19. In the study overall: PBMCs, B-cell-depleted T cells, or T cells were the source of the cDNA or gDNA that made up the material.

Under the authors' procedure: Reference gene primer amplification yielded estimated nucleated cell counts. The repertoire was sequenced with immunoSEQ multiplex PCR; TCRdb's copy has only in-frame clones and lacks some. V and J calls and clone size are copied from that table; D and trimming were computed from the DNA. The sample has approximately 36,000 clones; roughly 80% are singletons. The length of the CDR3 is 17 residues. CDR1 is SGHVS and CDR2 is FQNEAQ in the germline V gene. V lost 1 base and J lost 2, with 14 bases in between. The source is a man aged 50 to 59 with active COVID-19. The chain couples TRBV7-8 to TRBJ1-4; unclear D gene. The sample was peripheral blood. This CDR3 is CASSLDQQHYTNEKLFF. The CDR3 bases are TGTGCCAGCAGCTTAGATCAACAACATTATACTAATGAAAAACTGTTTTTT.